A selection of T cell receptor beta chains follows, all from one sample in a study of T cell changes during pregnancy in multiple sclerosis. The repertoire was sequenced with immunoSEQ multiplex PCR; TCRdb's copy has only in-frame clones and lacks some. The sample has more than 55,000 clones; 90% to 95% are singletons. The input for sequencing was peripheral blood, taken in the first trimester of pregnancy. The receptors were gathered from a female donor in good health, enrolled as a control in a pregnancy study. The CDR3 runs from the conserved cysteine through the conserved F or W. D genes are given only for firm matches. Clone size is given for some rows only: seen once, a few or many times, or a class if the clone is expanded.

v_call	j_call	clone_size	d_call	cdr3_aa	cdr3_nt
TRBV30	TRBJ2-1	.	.	CAWEATEYNEQFF	TGTGCCTGGGAGGCGACGGAGTACAATGAGCAGTTCTTC
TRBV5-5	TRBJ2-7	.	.	CASSLAGSSSYEQYF	TGTGCCAGCAGCCTGGCGGGATCTAGCTCCTACGAGCAGTACTTC
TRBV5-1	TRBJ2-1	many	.	CASSFFGRGSDNEQFF	TGCGCCAGCAGCTTTTTTGGGAGAGGTTCCGACAATGAGCAGTTCTTC
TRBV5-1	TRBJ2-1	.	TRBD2	CASSLLLAGVREQFF	TGCGCCAGCAGCTTGCTTCTAGCGGGAGTTAGGGAGCAGTTCTTC
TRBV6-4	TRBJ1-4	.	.	CASVQMRASNEKLFF	TGTGCCAGCGTCCAAATGAGAGCATCAAATGAAAAACTGTTTTTT
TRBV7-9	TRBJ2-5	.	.	CASSFRTDQETQYF	TGTGCCAGCAGCTTCCGAACAGATCAAGAGACCCAGTACTTC
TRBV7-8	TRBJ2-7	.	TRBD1	CASSLTTGTAYEQYF	TGTGCCAGCAGCTTAACCACCGGGACAGCATACGAGCAGTACTTC
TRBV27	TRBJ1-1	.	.	CASSQYSGGNEAFF	TGTGCCAGCAGCCAATACAGCGGGGGAAATGAAGCTTTCTTT
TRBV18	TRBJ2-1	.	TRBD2	CASSPTTSGAYNEQFF	TGTGCCAGCTCACCAACGACTAGCGGGGCCTACAATGAGCAGTTCTTC
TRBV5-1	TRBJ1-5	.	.	CASAQGPPNQPQHF	TGCGCCAGCGCCCAGGGGCCACCCAATCAGCCCCAGCATTTT
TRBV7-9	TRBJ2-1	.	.	CASSQDPGVGYNEQFF	TGTGCCAGCAGCCAGGATCCCGGGGTGGGATACAATGAGCAGTTCTTC
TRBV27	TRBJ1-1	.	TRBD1	CASSIQGSGTEAFF	TGTGCCAGCAGTATACAGGGGAGCGGCACTGAAGCTTTCTTT
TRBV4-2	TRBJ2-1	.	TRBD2	CASRIMTTSGDNNEQFF	TGTGCCAGCAGGATCATGACAACTAGCGGAGACAACAATGAGCAGTTCTTC
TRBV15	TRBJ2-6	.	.	CATSSRRDSGANVLTF	TGTGCCACCAGCAGTAGACGGGACTCTGGGGCCAACGTCCTGACTTTC
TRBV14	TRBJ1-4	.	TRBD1	CASSPRGVRATNEKLFF	TGTGCCAGCAGCCCCAGGGGGGTGAGAGCAACTAATGAAAAACTGTTTTTT
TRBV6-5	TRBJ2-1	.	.	CASSSYLYNEQFF	TGTGCCAGCAGTTCCTATCTCTACAATGAGCAGTTCTTC
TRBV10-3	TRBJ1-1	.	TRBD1	CAISESTGTVTTEAFF	TGTGCCATCAGTGAGTCGACAGGGACCGTGACCACTGAAGCTTTCTTT
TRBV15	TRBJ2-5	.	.	CATSSRLAETQYF	TGTGCCACCAGCAGTAGGCTAGCAGAGACCCAGTACTTC
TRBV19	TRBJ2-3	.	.	CASSIGGGSYTDTQYF	TGTGCCAGTAGTATAGGAGGAGGGTCGTACACAGATACGCAGTATTTT
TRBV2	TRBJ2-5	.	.	CASNYGGEETQYF	TGTGCCAGCAACTATGGGGGCGAAGAGACCCAGTACTTC
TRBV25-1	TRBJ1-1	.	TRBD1	CASSPRTGGWTEAFF	TGTGCCAGCAGTCCTCGGACAGGGGGTTGGACTGAAGCTTTCTTT
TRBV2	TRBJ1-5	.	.	CASRGGSGGNQPQHF	TGTGCCAGCAGGGGGGGGTCAGGGGGCAATCAGCCCCAGCATTTT
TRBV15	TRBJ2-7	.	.	CATSRDRGTYEQYF	TGTGCCACCAGCAGAGATCGGGGTACCTACGAGCAGTACTTC
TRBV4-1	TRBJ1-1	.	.	CASSQDRFNTEAFF	TGCGCCAGCAGCCAAGACAGATTTAACACTGAAGCTTTCTTT
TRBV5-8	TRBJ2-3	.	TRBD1	CASSIGTGRATDTQYF	TGTGCCAGCAGCATTGGGACAGGGAGGGCCACAGATACGCAGTATTTT
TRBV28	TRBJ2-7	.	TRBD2	CATGTLAGGYEQYF	TGTGCCACCGGGACACTAGCGGGAGGCTACGAGCAGTACTTC
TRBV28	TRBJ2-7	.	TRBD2	CASSLPPGRADEQYF	TGTGCCAGCAGTTTACCTCCGGGGAGGGCCGACGAGCAGTACTTC
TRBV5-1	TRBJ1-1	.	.	CASSLADSGTEAFF	TGCGCCAGCAGCTTGGCGGATTCGGGCACTGAAGCTTTCTTT
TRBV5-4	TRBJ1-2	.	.	CASSLGGLGHDGYTF	TGTGCCAGCAGCTTGGGGGGTTTGGGGCACGATGGCTACACCTTC
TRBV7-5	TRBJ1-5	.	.	CVRSHRDRGRNNQPQHF	TGTGTCAGAAGCCACCGGGACAGGGGTCGTAACAATCAGCCCCAGCATTTT
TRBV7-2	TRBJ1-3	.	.	CASSSGNTIYF	TGTGCCAGCTCTTCTGGAAACACCATATATTTT
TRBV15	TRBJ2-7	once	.	CATSRAGPGTYEQYF	TGTGCCACCAGTAGGGCGGGACCCGGAACCTACGAGCAGTACTTC
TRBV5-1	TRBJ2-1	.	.	CASSLGGNEQFF	TGCGCCAGCAGCTTGGGAGGGAATGAGCAGTTCTTC
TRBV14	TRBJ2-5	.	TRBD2	CASSHGTSGPQETQYF	TGTGCCAGCAGCCACGGGACTAGCGGGCCACAAGAGACCCAGTACTTC
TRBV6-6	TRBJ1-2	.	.	CASMGRQPLGYGYTF	TGTGCCAGCATGGGGCGACAGCCCCTAGGCTATGGCTACACCTTC
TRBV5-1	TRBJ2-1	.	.	CASSFFGTGSGNEQFF	TGCGCCAGCAGCTTCTTCGGTACAGGGTCGGGCAATGAGCAGTTCTTC
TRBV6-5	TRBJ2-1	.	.	CASRRTAPPHNEQFF	TGTGCCAGCAGGAGGACTGCGCCGCCCCACAATGAGCAGTTCTTC
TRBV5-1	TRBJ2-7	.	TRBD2	CASSLAGTSSAQYF	TGCGCCAGCAGCTTGGCTGGGACTAGCTCCGCGCAGTACTTC
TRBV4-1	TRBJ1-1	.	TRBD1	CASSHNPTGGATEAFF	TGCGCCAGCAGTCACAACCCAACAGGGGGCGCCACTGAAGCTTTCTTT
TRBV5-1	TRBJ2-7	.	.	CASSPWEQVSYEQYF	TGCGCCAGCAGTCCTTGGGAGCAGGTCTCCTACGAGCAGTACTTC
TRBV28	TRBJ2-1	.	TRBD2	CASSYTSGAINEQFF	TGTGCCAGCAGTTATACTAGCGGGGCGATCAATGAGCAGTTCTTC
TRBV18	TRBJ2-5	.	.	CASSPPRLGGETQYF	TGTGCCAGCTCACCCCCGCGTCTTGGCGGGGAGACCCAGTACTTC
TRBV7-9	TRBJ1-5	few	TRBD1	CASSLDDRGKSQPQHF	TGTGCCAGCAGCTTAGATGACAGGGGAAAGTCTCAGCCCCAGCATTTT
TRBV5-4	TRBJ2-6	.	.	CASSPHRASGANVLTF	TGTGCCAGCAGCCCCCACAGGGCTTCAGGGGCCAACGTCCTGACTTTC